This record concerns one T cell receptor (beta chain) sequence. This CDR3 is also generated by other DNA sequences in the sample. The validation cohort, a group of roughly 120 subjects, included the donors and was separate from the approximately 680-subject first cohort. The data stem from a study of cytomegalovirus exposure and HLA in healthy donors. Study context: Later, an analysis reported that the 95 to 150 validation repertoires had used the same platform as the roughly 680 first-cohort repertoires.

The germline gives CDR1 LNHDA, CDR2 SQIVND (reference sequence). Trimming removed 4 bases from V and 1 base from J, with 7 bases in between. This CDR3 region has 13 residues. TCRdb's copy holds only in-frame clones and misses some; the assay was immunoSEQ multiplex PCR. Of fewer than 400,000 clones detected, just over 85% appear once; the ten largest clones hold 0.65% to 0.85%. The sequence derives from a woman younger than 35 in good health and CMV-seronegative. J is TRBJ2-5 and V is TRBV19; no clear D gene. The sequenced sample was PBMCs. Here the CDR3 reads CASSTGGQETQYF. The DNA for the CDR3 is TGTGCCAGTAGTACCGGCGGCCAAGAGACCCAGTACTTC.